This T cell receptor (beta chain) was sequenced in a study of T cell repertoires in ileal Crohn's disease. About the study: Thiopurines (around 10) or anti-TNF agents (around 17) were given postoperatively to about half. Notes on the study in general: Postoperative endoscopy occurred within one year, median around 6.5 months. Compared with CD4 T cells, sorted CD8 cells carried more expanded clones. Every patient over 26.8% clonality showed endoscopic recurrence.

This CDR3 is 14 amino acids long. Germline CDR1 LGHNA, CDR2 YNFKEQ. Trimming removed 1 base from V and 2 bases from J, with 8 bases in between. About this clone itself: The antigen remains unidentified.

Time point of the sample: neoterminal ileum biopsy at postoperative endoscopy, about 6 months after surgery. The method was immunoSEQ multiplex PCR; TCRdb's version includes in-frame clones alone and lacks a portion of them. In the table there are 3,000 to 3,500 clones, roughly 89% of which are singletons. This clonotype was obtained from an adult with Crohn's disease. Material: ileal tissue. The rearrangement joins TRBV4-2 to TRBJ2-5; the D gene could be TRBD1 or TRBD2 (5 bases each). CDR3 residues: CASSQGGSQETQYF. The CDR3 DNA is TGTGCCAGCAGCCAAGGGGGGAGTCAAGAGACCCAGTACTTC.